This T cell receptor beta chain was sequenced in a study of vaccination and CD4 T cells after COVID-19 (dated by TCRdb to about 2022). At the level of the whole study: Convalescent patients had a positive SARS-CoV-2 result on nasal swab PCR, and of these patients, several had mild disease and one had severe disease. Control cultures received a CEFX viral epitope pool as the positive control, an HIV-1 Nef peptide pool as the negative control, or no peptide. Each participant got two doses of either the Pfizer-BioNTech BNT162b2 vaccine (n=8) or the Moderna mRNA-1273 vaccine (n=2). In under twelve COVID-19 convalescent patients and several infection-naive healthy vaccine recipients, researchers compared the spike-specific CD4+ TCR repertoire from before mRNA vaccination with the repertoire from after. Culture stimuli were overlapping spike peptide pools from SARS-CoV-2 and from the common cold coronaviruses HCoV-NL63, HCoV-OC43 and HCoV-229E. Post-vaccine blood samples were taken a median of about 77 days after the second vaccine dose, with a range of 14 to 241 days. Post-COVID blood samples from convalescent patients were collected a median of about 100 days after diagnosis, with a range of 35 to 161 days. Six males and four females were included in the convalescent cohort, with two Hispanic individuals, seven Caucasians, two Asians and one multiracial person represented. Study-level results and caveats: Only a relatively small number of convalescent patients were included in the study, and early timepoints following natural infection were not analyzed. The median count of SARS-CoV-2-reactive clonotypes went up from around 23 after infection to 38 after vaccination, although the change was not significant. In convalescent patients, a median about 86% of post-vaccine SARS-CoV-2-reactive clones were detected only after vaccination, and vaccine-specific priming was suggested by this finding. Nearly all vaccine-specific clones in convalescent patients (304 of 307) were mono-reactive for SARS-CoV-2 spike rather than cross-reactive with common cold coronaviruses.

Library preparation employed PCR. At the Johns Hopkins FTIC core, DNA from the cultured CD4+ T cells underwent TCR sequencing with the Oncomine TCR Beta short-read assay. The QIAamp micro DNA kit was used to extract genomic DNA from the cultured CD4+ T cells. Oncomine TCR Beta libraries made from cultured CD4+ T cells were pooled using unique dual indexes and sequenced on an Illumina iSeq 100. On the authors' methods: Non-productive sequences were removed, and CDR3s not starting with C, not ending with F or W, or shorter than 7 amino acids were discarded. The MANAFEST web application identified antigen-specific clonotypes by comparing peptide-stimulated wells against reference wells and other culture wells. An FDR below 0.05, an odds ratio above 5, and a productive frequency above 0.1% in at least two of three replicate wells were required for clones to be considered positive. A clonotype counted as cross-reactive if it showed significant expansion both in the SARS-CoV-2 spike wells and in at least one common cold coronavirus spike condition. Levenshtein distances (stringdist) and unrooted phylogenetic trees (ape) in R version 3.6.1 were used to assess CDR3 homology. The public reads were reanalyzed by TCRdb: fastp trimming at Q25, MiXCR alignment, in-frame beta chains only. Under each unique CDR3 protein, matching rows form one entry showing the most common genes and DNA. TCRdb's processing, not the study's, gives the V and J calls here. This sample has 10,000 to 11,000 distinct CDR3 sequences in its table, and about 60% of those were observed once. The ten largest account for approximately 23% of the sample.

For this clonotype: This receptor's antigen is unknown. Qualities for individual bases were not recorded, and no much larger clone is one base off.

Trimming costs V 8 bases and J 6 bases, and their ends lie 5 bases apart. CDR1 and CDR2 were assigned from the germline V gene (reference sequence) as LNHNV and YYDKDF. There are 9 amino acids in the CDR3, from cysteine to phenylalanine inclusive. Only the CDR3 DNA stays, 27 bases, in frame from base 1. The label giving this sample's treatment or condition can be read as: approximately nine-day PBMC culture with coronavirus spike peptide pools or control peptides (ViraFEST assay). The ViraFEST assay, used in the study, expanded antigen-specific T cells with peptide pools and then identified the expanded clonotypes through TCR sequencing. Positive SARS-CoV-2 PCR tests in the convalescent patients dated from March to December 2020, before Alpha, Beta and Delta variants emerged in the United States. PBMCs were cultured at around 2.2 million per well in IMDM supplemented with roughly 5% human AB serum and 8.5 to 10 IU/ml IL-2, with around 10 ug/ml peptide pools added. Half of the culture medium was replaced with fresh IL-2-containing medium on days 3 and 7. After 10 days of culture, CD4+ T cells were isolated by negative selection using the EasySep CD4+ T cell isolation kit. PBMCs were separated from whole blood using Ficoll-Paque Plus gradient centrifugation and then either used fresh or cryopreserved at -140C. Culture conditions were generally each tested in triplicate wells.

The specimen sequenced was CD4+ T cells from blood, cultured in vitro. The clonotype originates from a human donor who had recovered from COVID-19. Recombination joined TRBV15 with TRBJ2-7; no D gene call is confident. The base sequence is TGTGCCACCCATTCCGAGCAGTACTTC. This yields the protein CATHSEQYF.